This record covers a single TCR beta chain. As yet, its antigen is unknown. Trimming took 3 bases from V and 6 from J, leaving 7 bases between them. This CDR3 region has 11 residues. CDR1 is GTSNPN and CDR2 is SVGIG in the germline V gene (reference sequence). With iRepertoire HTBI primers and Arm-PCR of CDR3 regions, TCR beta libraries were built. In the source study's methods: Identification yielded around 68 TRBV and 14 TRBJ segments across samples. TCRdb used MiXCR to reprocess the multiplex PCR reads, holding one entry per CDR3 protein. The V and J calls come from TCRdb's annotation, not from the publication. The sample consists of 420,000 or so distinct CDR3 sequences, 20% to 30% of them appearing once. Time point reported: persistent/refractory GD, antithyroid drugs over 5 years with positive TRAb. The TCR library was made from RNA that had been extracted from PBMCs in TRIzol. These data belong to a study of regulatory T cells in long-lasting Graves disease.

Overall study findings and caveats: Persistent-disease Graves' patients showed less TCR diversity than new cases. Persistent disease exhibited a predilection for TRBV28, TRBJ1-2 and TRBJ2-5.

The V gene is TRBV30, the J gene TRBJ2-3; D is undetermined. The material sequenced was peripheral blood mononuclear cells (PBMCs), taken when the disease was refractory, from a patient treated with antithyroid drugs. The receptor was derived from a female donor with Graves disease. CDR3 DNA sequence: TGTGCCTGGAGCGCTAAGGATACGCAGTATTTT. Translating gives CAWSAKDTQYF.